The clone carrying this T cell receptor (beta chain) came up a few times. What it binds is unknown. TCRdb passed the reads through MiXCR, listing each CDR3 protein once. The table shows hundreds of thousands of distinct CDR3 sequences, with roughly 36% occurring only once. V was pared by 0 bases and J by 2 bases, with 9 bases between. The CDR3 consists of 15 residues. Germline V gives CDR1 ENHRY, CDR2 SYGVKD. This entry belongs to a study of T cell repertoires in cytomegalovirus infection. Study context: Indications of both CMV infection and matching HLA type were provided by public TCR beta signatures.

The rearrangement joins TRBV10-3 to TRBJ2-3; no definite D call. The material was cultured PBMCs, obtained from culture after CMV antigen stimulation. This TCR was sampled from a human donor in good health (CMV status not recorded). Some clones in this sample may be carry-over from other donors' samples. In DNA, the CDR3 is TGTGCCATCAGTGAGTCTCTGGTCCCCACAGATACGCAGTATTTT. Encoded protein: CAISESLVPTDTQYF.